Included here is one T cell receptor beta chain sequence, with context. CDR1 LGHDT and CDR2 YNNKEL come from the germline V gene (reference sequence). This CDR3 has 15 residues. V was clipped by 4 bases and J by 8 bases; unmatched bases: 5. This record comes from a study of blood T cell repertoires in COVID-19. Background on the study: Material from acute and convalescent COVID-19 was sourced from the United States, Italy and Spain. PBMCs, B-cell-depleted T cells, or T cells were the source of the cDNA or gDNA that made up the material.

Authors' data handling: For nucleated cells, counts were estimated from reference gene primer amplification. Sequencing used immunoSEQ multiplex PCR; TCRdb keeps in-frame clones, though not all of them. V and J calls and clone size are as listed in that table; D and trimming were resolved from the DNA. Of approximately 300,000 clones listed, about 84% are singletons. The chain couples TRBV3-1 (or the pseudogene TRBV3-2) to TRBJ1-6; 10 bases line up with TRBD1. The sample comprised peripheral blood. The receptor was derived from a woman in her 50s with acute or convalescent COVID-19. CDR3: CASSRGTGDYSPLHF. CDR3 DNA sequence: TGTGCCAGCAGCCGAGGGACAGGGGATTATTCACCCCTCCACTTT.